A single sample is the source of the 18 T cell receptor beta chains below, sequenced in a study of cytomegalovirus exposure and HLA in healthy donors. PCR employed 60 Vbeta and 13 Jbeta primers. The table came from immunoSEQ multiplex PCR; TCRdb's copy has only in-frame clones and leaves some out. In the table there are 98,000 or so clones, around 80% of which are singletons. Sequencing was performed on PBMCs. These receptors came from a woman in her 40s in good health and CMV-seronegative.

The rearrangement uses TRBV5-1 and TRBJ2-7; 10 bases match TRBD1. This CDR3 comprises 14 residues. CDR1 is SGHRS and CDR2 is YFSETQ in the germline V gene. Unmatched junction bases numbered 8, after V lost 4 bases and J lost 7 bases. CDR3 nucleotide sequence: TGCGCCAGCAGCCTCGAGGACAGGGGGGATGAGCAGTACTTC. It specifies CASSLEDRGDEQYF.

The rearrangement uses TRBV19 and TRBJ2-3, with D possibly TRBD2 on 7 matching bases. Trimming took 9 bases from V and 2 from J, leaving 21 bases between them. This CDR3 region has 16 residues. Germline V gives CDR1 LNHDA, CDR2 SQIVND (reference sequence). The CDR3 here is CASRGGLAGSTDTQYF. CDR3 sequence (DNA): TGTGCCAGCCGAGGGGGGTTAGCGGGCTCCACAGATACGCAGTATTTT. The full variable domain, its missing parts supplied by reference TRBV19 and TRBJ2-3, is DGGITQSPKYLFRKEGQNVTLSCEQNLNHDAMYWYRQDPGQGLRLIYYSQIVNDFQKGDIAEGYSVSREKKESFPLTVTSAQKNPTAFYLCASRGGLAGSTDTQYFGPGTRLTVL.

This clone was counted a single time. V and J are TRBV27 and TRBJ2-3; a weak D match, TRBD1 (5 bases). Germline values: CDR1 MNHEY, CDR2 SMNVEV (reference sequence). V was pared by 5 bases and J by 2 bases, with 14 bases between. CDR3 size: 15 residues. Written as DNA, the CDR3 is TGTGCCAGCAGTGTAGACAGTATTACCACAGATACGCAGTATTTT. Translated, it gives CASSVDSITTDTQYF.

V and J are TRBV4-3 and TRBJ2-1, with 9 bases identical to TRBD2. The CDR3 runs 14 residues. Germline CDR1 and CDR2: LGHNA and YSLEER. Trimming at V came to 4 bases and at J to 4 bases, leaving 2 bases not matched to a gene. The CDR3 DNA is TGCGCCAGCAGCCGGCGGGGGGGATACAATGAGCAGTTCTTC. This gives the protein CASSRRGGYNEQFF.

The chain couples TRBV4-3 to TRBJ2-7, with TRBD1 matching 8 bases. The junction had 3 bases not matched to a gene; V was cut back by 3 bases and J by 5 bases. The germline CDR1 and CDR2 sequences are LGHNA and YSLEER. This CDR3 spans 13 amino acids. The CDR3 nucleotides read TGCGCCAGCAGCCACGACAGGGGTAACGAGCAGTACTTC. Translated, it gives CASSHDRGNEQYF.

This clone has only a few counts. The chain links TRBV4-3 to TRBJ2-3; TRBD2 agrees at 7 bases. The CDR3 covers 15 residues. The ends lost 5 bases at V and 2 bases at J; junction bases unmatched: 7. Germline V CDR1 and CDR2: LGHNA, YSLEER. The CDR3 reads CASSSGAGVTDTQYF. Written as DNA, the CDR3 is TGCGCCAGCAGCTCCGGTGCGGGGGTCACAGATACGCAGTATTTT.

This clone was observed once. The gene calls are TRBV27 and TRBJ2-1; D remains ambiguous. Between the trimmed V and J ends, which lost 4 bases and 6 bases, there was a span of 16 bases. The CDR3 spans 15 residues. CDR1 is MNHEY and CDR2 is SMNVEV in the germline V gene (reference sequence). The CDR3 DNA is TGTGCCAGCAGTTCAACAGTGACGCCCGTCAATGAGCAGTTCTTC. It translates to CASSSTVTPVNEQFF.

This chain uses TRBV25-1 with TRBJ1-1; 7 bases align to TRBD1. The CDR3 loop spans 17 amino acids. Germline-derived CDR1 and CDR2 are MGHDK and SYGVNS. With V trimmed by 4 bases and J by 4 bases, 15 bases remained unmatched. CDR3 nucleotide sequence: TGTGCCAGCAGTGCACTACGACAGGGTTCGGAATTCACTGAAGCTTTCTTT. Its protein is CASSALRQGSEFTEAFF.

The chain has TRBV6-5 and TRBJ1-1; the match to TRBD1 covers 7 bases. Trimming at V came to 6 bases and at J to 4 bases, leaving 8 bases not matched to a gene. The CDR3 sequence is 14 residues long. Germline V gene lookup returns CDR1 MNHEY and CDR2 SVGAGI. The CDR3 reads CASRRQGLSTEAFF. The CDR3, as DNA: TGTGCCAGCAGACGACAGGGTTTGAGCACTGAAGCTTTCTTT.

The chain employs TRBV14 and TRBJ2-5, with a tentative D call TRBD2 (6 bases). V gave up 8 bases and J gave up 5 bases, with 18 bases separating them. Germline V gene sequence: CDR1 SGHDN, CDR2 FVKESK. The CDR3 is 14 residues long. CDR3 region: CASASRAGRETQYF. DNA for the CDR3: TGTGCCAGCGCCAGTAGGGCGGGAAGGGAGACCCAGTACTTC.

The J gene is TRBJ2-1, the V gene TRBV11-2; D possibly corresponds to TRBD1 (5 bases). The CDR3 has 15 residues. CDR1 and CDR2 (germline): SGHAT, FQNNGV. Trimming stripped 10 bases from V and 4 bases from J, with 20 bases between. The CDR3 reads CATSPAMTEYNEQFF. The CDR3 region has the DNA TGTGCCACCTCCCCTGCAATGACAGAATACAATGAGCAGTTCTTC.

The chain uses TRBV9 and TRBJ2-4, with 7 bases aligning to TRBD2. Looked up from germline, CDR1 is SGDLS and CDR2 is YYNGEE. The CDR3 spans 19 residues. V trimming: 4 bases; J trimming: 4 bases; junction bases outside the gene matches: 20. CDR3 sequence (DNA): TGTGCCAGCAGCCCCACCCGGGGGGAAGGGGTGCCGAGTAAAAACATTCAGTACTTC. This translates into CASSPTRGEGVPSKNIQYF.

This clone was seen a handful of times. V gene TRBV29-1 combines with J gene TRBJ2-5, with TRBD1 matching over 8 bases. The germline CDR1 and CDR2 sequences are SQVTM and ANQGSEA. This CDR3 spans 13 amino acids. J was trimmed by 5 bases and V by 8 bases; bases with no gene match: 10. The chain's CDR3 is CSTGQGIGETQYF. In nucleotides, the CDR3 is TGCAGCACTGGACAGGGAATTGGTGAGACCCAGTACTTC.

The genes are TRBV6-5 and TRBJ1-1, with D uncertain. CDR1 and CDR2 (germline): MNHEY, SVGAGI. The CDR3 covers 14 residues. Trimming took 5 bases from V and 1 from J, leaving 11 bases between them. The CDR3 DNA sequence: TGTGCCAGCAGTATCGGAGGTTGGAACACTGAAGCTTTCTTT. This encodes CASSIGGWNTEAFF.

The V gene is TRBV28, the J gene TRBJ2-3; 7 nucleotides align to TRBD2. The CDR3 extends over 14 amino acids. CDR1 and CDR2 from the germline V gene are MDHEN and SYDVKM. The V segment lost 7 bases and the J segment 2 bases; nucleotides outside the gene matches: 6. The CDR3 region has the DNA TGTGCCAGCAAAAAGCGGGGTTCCACAGATACGCAGTATTTT. This gives the protein CASKKRGSTDTQYF. The full variable domain, in which reference TRBV28 and TRBJ2-3 provide the parts outside the CDR3, is DVKVTQSSRYLVKRTGEKVFLECVQDMDHENMFWYRQDPGLGLRLIYFSYDVKMKEKGDIPEGYSVSREKKERFSLILESASTNQTSMYLCASKKRGSTDTQYFGPGTRLTVL.

This clone was observed a few times. V gene TRBV7-3 combines with J gene TRBJ2-1; perhaps TRBD1 as D (5 bases). Per germline, CDR1 SGHTA and CDR2 FQGTGA. The CDR3 length is 13 residues. V was trimmed by 2 bases and J by 6 bases, leaving 8 bases between them. The CDR3 region is CASSLSRVNEQFF. The CDR3, as DNA: TGTGCCAGCAGCTTATCCAGGGTCAATGAGCAGTTCTTC.

The chain has TRBV9 and TRBJ1-3; the match to TRBD1 covers 7 bases. V shed 5 bases, J shed 0 bases, and the junction held 5 bases outside the gene matches. The CDR3 is made up of 15 amino acids. Germline values: CDR1 SGDLS, CDR2 YYNGEE. In DNA, the CDR3 is TGTGCCAGCAGTTGGGGGACAGTCTCTGGAAACACCATATATTTT. Its translation: CASSWGTVSGNTIYF.

The V and J genes are TRBV5-4 and TRBJ2-3, with 8 bases identical to TRBD2. Trimming removed 0 bases from V and 4 bases from J; junction bases left unmatched: 7. The CDR3 is made up of 16 amino acids. Germline lookup yields CDR1 SGHNT and CDR2 YYREEE (reference sequence). The CDR3 DNA reads as TGTGCCAGCAGCTTGGGGGGACTAGATGTAGCAGATACGCAGTATTTT. This gives the protein CASSLGGLDVADTQYF.